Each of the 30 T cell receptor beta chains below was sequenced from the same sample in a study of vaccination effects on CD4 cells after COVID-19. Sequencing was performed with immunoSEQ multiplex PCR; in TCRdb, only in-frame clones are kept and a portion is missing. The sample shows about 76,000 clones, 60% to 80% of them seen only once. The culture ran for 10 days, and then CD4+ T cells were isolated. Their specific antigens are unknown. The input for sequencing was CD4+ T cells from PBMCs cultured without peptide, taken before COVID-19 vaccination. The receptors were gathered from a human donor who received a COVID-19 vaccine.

The CDR3 loop is CASSSPGTIQETQYF. The CDR3 DNA reads TGTGCCAGCAGTAGCCCAGGGACTATCCAAGAGACCCAGTACTTC. The chain couples TRBV28 to TRBJ2-5; TRBD2 agrees at 7 bases. CDR3 length equals 15 residues. Losses at the gene ends were 5 bases for V and 1 base for J; bases not matched to a gene: 7. The germline CDR1 and CDR2 sequences are MDHEN and SYDVKM.

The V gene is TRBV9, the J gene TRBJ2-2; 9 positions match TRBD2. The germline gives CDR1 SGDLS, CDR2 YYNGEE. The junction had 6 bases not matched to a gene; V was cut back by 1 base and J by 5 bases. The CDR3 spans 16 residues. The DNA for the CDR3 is TGTGCCAGCAGCGTATCCCGGACTAGCGCAACCGGGGAGCTGTTTTTT. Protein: CASSVSRTSATGELFF.

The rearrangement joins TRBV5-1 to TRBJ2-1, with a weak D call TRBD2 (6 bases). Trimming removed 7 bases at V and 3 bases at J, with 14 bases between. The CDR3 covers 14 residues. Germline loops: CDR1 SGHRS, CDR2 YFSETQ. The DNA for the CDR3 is TGCGCCAGCTGTAAGTGGGGAGGCTACAATGAGCAGTTCTTC. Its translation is CASCKWGGYNEQFF.

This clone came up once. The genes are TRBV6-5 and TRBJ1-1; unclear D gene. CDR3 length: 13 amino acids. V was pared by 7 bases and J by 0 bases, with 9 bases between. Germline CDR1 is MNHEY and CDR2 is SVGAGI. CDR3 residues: CASKPHMNTEAFF. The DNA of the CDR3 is TGTGCCAGCAAACCCCATATGAACACTGAAGCTTTCTTT.

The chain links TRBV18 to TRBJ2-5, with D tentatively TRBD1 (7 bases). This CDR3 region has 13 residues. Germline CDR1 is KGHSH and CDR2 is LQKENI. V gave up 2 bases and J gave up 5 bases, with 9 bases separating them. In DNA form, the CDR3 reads TGTGCCAGCTCACCAGCAGGGGGGGAGACCCAGTACTTC. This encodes CASSPAGGETQYF. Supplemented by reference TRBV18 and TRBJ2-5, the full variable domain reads NAGVMQNPRHLVRRRGQEARLRCSPMKGHSHVYWYRQLPEEGLKFMVYLQKENIIDESGMPKERFSAEFPKEGPSILRIQQVVRGDSAAYFCASSPAGGETQYFGPGTRLLVL.

CDR3 sequence reads: CASRPGQTSGNTIYF. The CDR3 bases are TGTGCCAGCAGGCCGGGGCAGACCTCTGGAAACACCATATATTTT. The rearrangement links TRBV6-5 to TRBJ1-3; perhaps TRBD1 as D (5 bases). The germline CDR1 and CDR2 sequences are MNHEY and SVGAGI. CDR3 length: 15 amino acids. With 6 bases removed from V and 0 bases from J, the gap between germline ends came to 12 bases.

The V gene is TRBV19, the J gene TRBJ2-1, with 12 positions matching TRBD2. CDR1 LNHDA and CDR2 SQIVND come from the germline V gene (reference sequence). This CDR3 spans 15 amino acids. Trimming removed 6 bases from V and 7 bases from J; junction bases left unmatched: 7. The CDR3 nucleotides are TGTGCCAGTAGCCGGACTAGCGGGGTGGGGAATGAGCAGTTCTTC. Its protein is CASSRTSGVGNEQFF.

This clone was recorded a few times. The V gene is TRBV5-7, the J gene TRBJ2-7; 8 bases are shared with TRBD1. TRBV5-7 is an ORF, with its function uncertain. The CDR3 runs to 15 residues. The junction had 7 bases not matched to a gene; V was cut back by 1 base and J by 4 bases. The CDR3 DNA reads TGTGCCAGCAGCTTGATCTACAGGGGGGCTTACGAGCAGTACGTC. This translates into CASSLIYRGAYEQYV.

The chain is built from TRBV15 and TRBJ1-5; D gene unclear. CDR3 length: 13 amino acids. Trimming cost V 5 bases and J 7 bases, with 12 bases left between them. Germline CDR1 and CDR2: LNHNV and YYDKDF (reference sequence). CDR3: CATSVLIDQPQHF. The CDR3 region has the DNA TGTGCCACCAGCGTACTGATTGACCAGCCCCAGCATTTT.

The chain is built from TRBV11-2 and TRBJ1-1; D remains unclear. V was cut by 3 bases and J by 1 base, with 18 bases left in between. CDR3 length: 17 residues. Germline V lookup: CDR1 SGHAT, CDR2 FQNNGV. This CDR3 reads CASSFFSLRVRNTEAFF. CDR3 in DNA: TGTGCCAGCAGCTTCTTCTCCTTGAGGGTGCGGAACACTGAAGCTTTCTTT.

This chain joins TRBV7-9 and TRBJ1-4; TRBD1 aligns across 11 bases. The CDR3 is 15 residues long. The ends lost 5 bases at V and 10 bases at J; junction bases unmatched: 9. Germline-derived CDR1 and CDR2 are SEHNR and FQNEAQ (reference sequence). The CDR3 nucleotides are TGTGCCAGCAGCCCGCGGACAGGGGGCGTGGGAAAACTGTTTTTT. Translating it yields CASSPRTGGVGKLFF.

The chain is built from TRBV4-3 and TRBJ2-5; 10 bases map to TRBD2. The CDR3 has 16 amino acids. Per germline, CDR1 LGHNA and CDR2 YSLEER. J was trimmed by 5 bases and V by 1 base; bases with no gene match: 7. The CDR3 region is CASSQAYSGGAETQYF. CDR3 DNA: TGCGCCAGCAGCCAAGCTTACAGCGGGGGGGCTGAGACCCAGTACTTC.

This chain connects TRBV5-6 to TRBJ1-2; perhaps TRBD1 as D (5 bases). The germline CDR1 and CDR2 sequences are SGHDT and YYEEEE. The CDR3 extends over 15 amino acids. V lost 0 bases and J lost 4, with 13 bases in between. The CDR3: CASSLAGTETYGYTF. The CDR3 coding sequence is TGTGCCAGCAGCTTGGCCGGGACGGAAACCTATGGCTACACCTTC.

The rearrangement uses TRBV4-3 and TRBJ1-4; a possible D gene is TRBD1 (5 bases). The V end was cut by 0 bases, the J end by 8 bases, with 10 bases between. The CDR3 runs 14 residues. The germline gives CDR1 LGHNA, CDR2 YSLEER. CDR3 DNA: TGCGCCAGCAGCCAAGATAAGGGGTGGGAAAAACTGTTTTTT. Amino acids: CASSQDKGWEKLFF.

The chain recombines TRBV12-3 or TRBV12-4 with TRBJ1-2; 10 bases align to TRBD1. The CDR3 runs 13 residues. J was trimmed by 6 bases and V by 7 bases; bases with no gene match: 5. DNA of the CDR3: TGTGCCAGCACCTTCGGGACAGGGGATGGCTACACCTTC. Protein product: CASTFGTGDGYTF.

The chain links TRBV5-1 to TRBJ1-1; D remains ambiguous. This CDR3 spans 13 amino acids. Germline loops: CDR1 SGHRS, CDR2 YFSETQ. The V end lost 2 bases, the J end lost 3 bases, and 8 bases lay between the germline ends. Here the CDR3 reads CASSLPWDTEAFF. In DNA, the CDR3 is TGCGCCAGCAGCTTACCCTGGGACACTGAAGCTTTCTTT.

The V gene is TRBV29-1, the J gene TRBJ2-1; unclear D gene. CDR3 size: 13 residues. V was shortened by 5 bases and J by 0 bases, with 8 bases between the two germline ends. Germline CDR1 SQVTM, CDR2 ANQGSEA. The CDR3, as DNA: TGCAGCGTTAGGGCGAGCTCCTACAATGAGCAGTTCTTC. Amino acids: CSVRASSYNEQFF.

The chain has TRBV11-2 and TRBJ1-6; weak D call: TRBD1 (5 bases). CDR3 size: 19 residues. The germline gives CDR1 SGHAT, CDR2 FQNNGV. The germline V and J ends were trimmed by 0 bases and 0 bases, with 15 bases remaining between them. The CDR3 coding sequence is TGTGCCAGCAGCTTAGAAGGGGCCCTGTTCAGCTCCTATAATTCACCCCTCCACTTT. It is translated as CASSLEGALFSSYNSPLHF.

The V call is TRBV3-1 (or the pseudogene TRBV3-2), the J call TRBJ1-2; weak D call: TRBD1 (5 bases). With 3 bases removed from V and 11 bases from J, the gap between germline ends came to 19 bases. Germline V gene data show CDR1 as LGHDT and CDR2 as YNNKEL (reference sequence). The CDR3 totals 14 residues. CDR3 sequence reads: CASSHAPRDKSYTF. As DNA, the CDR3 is TGTGCCAGCAGCCATGCCCCCAGGGATAAGAGTTACACCTTC.

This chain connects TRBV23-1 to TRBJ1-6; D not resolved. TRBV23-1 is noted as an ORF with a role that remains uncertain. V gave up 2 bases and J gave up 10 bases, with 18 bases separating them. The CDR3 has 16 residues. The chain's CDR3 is CASSQKGWGRFSPLHF. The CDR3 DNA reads TGCGCCAGCAGTCAAAAAGGCTGGGGAAGGTTCTCACCCCTCCACTTT.

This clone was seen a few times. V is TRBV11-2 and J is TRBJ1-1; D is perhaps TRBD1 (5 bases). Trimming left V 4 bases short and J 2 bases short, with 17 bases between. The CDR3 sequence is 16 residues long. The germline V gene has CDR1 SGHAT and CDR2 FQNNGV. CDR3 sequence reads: CASSSQPGLSNTEAFF. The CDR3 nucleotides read TGTGCCAGCAGCTCTCAACCGGGACTATCCAACACTGAAGCTTTCTTT.

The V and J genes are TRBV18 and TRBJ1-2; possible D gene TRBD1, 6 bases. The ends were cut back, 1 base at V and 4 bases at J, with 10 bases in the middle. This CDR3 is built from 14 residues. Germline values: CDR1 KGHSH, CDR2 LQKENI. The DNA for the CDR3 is TGTGCCAGCTCACCACAGGACAGTTCCTATGGCTACACCTTC. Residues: CASSPQDSSYGYTF.

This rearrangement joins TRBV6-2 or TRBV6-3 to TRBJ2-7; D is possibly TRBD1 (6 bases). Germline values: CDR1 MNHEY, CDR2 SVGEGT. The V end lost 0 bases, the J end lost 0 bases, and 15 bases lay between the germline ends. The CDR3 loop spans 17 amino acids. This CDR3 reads CASSYSRTAFSSYEQYV. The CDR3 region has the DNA TGTGCCAGCAGTTACTCAAGGACAGCCTTTAGCTCCTACGAGCAGTACGTC.

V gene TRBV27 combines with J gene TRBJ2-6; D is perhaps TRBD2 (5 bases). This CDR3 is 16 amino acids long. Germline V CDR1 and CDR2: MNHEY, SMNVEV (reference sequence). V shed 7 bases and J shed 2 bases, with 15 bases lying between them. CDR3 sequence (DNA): TGTGCCAGCACGTTTTCGGCCGGGGCTGGGGCCAACGTCCTGACTTTC. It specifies CASTFSAGAGANVLTF. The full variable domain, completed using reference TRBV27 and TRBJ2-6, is EAQVTQNPRYLITVTGKKLTVTCSQNMNHEYMSWYRQDPGLGLRQIYYSMNVEVTDKGDVPEGYKVSRKEKRNFPLILESPSPNQTSLYFCASTFSAGAGANVLTFGAGSRLTVL.

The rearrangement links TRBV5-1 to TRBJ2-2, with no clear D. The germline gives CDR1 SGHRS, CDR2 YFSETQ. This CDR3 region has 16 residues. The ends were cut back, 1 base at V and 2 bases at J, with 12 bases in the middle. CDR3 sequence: CASSLRSAANTGELFF. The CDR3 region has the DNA TGCGCCAGCAGCTTGAGATCGGCAGCAAACACCGGGGAGCTGTTTTTT.

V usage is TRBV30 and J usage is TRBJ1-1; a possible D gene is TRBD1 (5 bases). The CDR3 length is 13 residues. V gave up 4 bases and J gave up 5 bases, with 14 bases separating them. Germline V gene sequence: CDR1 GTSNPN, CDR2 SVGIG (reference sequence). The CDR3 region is CAWNQGLSTEAFF. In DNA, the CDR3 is TGTGCCTGGAATCAGGGTCTTTCTACTGAAGCTTTCTTT.

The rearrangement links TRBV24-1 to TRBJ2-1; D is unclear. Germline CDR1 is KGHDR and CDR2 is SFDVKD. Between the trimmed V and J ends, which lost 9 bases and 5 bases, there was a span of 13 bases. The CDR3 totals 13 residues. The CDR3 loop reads CATGARRDNEQFF. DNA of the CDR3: TGTGCCACCGGCGCCCGACGGGACAATGAGCAGTTCTTC.

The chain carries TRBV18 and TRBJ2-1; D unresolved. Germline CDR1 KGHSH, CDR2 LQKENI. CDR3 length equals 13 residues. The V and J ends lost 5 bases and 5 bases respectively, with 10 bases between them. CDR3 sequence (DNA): TGTGCCAGCTCATTATTGAAGGACAATGAGCAGTTCTTC. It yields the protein CASSLLKDNEQFF.

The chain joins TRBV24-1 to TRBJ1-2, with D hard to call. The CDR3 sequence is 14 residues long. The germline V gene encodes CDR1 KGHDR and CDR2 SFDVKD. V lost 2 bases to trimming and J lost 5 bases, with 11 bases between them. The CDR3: CATSDSSERYGYTF. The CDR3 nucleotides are TGTGCCACCAGTGATTCGTCTGAACGTTATGGCTACACCTTC.

The CDR3 region has the DNA TGCGCCAGCAGTGAGTCGCGGGGCAGGGATTGGGAGACCCAGTACTTC. This codes for CASSESRGRDWETQYF. The chain links TRBV10-1 to TRBJ2-5; tentatively, D is TRBD2 (6 bases). Germline V CDR1 and CDR2: WNHNN, SYGVQD (reference sequence). The CDR3 is made up of 16 amino acids. The V end was cut by 0 bases, the J end by 5 bases, with 16 bases between.